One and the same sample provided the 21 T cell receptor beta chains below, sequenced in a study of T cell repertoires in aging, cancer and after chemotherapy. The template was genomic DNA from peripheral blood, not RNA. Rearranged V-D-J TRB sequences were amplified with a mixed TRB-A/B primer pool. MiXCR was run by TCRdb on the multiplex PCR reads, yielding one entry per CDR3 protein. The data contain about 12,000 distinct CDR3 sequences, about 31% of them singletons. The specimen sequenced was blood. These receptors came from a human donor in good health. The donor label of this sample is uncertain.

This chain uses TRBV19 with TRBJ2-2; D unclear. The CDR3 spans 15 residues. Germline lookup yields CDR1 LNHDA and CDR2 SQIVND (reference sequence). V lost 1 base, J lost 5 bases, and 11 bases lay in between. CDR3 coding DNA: TGTGCCAGTAGTATAGTACACCGGTATACCGGGGAGCTGTTTTTT. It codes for CASSIVHRYTGELFF.

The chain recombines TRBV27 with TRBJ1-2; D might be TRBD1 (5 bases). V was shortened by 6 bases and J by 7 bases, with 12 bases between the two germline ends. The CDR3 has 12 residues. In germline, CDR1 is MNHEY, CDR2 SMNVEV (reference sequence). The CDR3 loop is CASSSRASGYTF. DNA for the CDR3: TGTGCCAGCAGCTCCAGGGCGTCTGGCTACACCTTC.

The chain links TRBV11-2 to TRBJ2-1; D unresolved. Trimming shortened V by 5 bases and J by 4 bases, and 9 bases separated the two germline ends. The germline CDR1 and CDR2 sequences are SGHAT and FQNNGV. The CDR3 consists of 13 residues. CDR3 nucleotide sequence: TGTGCCAGCAGCCCCAGACGTTACAATGAGCAGTTCTTC. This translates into CASSPRRYNEQFF.

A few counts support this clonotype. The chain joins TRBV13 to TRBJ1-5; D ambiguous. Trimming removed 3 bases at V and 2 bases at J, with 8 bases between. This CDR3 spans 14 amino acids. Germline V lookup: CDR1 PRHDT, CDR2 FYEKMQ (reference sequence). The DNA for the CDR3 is TGTGCCAGCAGCTTCCGATATGGCAATCAGCCCCAGCATTTT. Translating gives CASSFRYGNQPQHF. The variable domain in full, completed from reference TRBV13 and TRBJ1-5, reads AAGVIQSPRHLIKEKRETATLKCYPIPRHDTVYWYQQGPGQDPQFLISFYEKMQSDKGSIPDRFSAQQFSDYHSELNMSSLELGDSALYFCASSFRYGNQPQHFGDGTRLSIL.

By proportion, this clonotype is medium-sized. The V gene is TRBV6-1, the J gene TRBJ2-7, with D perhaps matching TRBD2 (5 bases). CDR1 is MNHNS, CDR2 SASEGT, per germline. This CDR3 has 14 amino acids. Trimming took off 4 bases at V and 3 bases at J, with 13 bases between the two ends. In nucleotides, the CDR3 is TGTGCCAGCAGTGCGTCGACGGGATTCTACGAGCAGTACTTC. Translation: CASSASTGFYEQYF.

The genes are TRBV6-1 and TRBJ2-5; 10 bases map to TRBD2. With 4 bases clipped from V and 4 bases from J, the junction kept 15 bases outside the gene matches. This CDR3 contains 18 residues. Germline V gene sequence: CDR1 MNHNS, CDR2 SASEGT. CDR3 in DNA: TGTGCCAGCAGTGGCGAGCGGGGGGGCCGTAGAGTCGTAGAGACCCAGTACTTC. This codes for CASSGERGGRRVVETQYF.

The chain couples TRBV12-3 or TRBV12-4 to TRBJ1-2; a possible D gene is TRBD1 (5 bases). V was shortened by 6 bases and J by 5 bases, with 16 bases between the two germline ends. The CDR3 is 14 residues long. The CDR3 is CASSLDSLGYGYTF. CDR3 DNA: TGTGCCAGCAGCCTTGACAGTCTCGGGTATGGCTACACCTTC.

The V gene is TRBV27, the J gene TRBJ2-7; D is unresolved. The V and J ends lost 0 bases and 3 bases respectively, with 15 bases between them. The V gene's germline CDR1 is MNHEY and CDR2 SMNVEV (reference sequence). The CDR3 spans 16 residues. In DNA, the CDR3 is TGTGCCAGCAGTTTATCAGGCAACCTCGTAATCTACGAGCAGTACTTC. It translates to CASSLSGNLVIYEQYF.

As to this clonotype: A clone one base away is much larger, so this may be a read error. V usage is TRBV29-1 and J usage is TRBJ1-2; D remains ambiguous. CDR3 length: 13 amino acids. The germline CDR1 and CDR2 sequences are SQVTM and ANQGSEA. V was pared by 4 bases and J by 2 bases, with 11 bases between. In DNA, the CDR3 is TGCAGCGTTGGAGGAGTGGGCAACTATGGCTACACCTTC. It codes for CSVGGVGNYGYTF.

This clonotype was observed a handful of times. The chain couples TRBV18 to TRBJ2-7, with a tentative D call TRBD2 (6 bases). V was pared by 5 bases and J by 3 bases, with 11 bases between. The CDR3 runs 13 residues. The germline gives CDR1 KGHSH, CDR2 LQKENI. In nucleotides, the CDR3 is TGTGCCAGCTCAAAGCAGGGAGGCTACGAGCAGTACTTC. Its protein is CASSKQGGYEQYF.

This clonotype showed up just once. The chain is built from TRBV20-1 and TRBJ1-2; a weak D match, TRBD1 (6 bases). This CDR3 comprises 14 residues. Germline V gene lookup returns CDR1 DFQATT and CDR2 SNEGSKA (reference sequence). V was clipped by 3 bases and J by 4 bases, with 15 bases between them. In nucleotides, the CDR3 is TGCAGTGCTAGGCCGGACAGTCCGTTCTATGGCTACACCTTC. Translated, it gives CSARPDSPFYGYTF.

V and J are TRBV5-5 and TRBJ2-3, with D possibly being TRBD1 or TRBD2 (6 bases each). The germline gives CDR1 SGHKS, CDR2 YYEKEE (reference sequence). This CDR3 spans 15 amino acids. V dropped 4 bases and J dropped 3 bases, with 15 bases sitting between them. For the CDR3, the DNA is TGTGCCAGCAGCCTTCCGGGGGCCGGGACAGATACGCAGTATTTT. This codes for CASSLPGAGTDTQYF.

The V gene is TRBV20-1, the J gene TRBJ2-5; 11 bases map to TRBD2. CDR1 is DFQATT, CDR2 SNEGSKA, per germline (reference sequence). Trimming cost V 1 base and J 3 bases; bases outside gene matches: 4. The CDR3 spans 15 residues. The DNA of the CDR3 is TGCAGTGCTAGAGGGGGTAGCGGGGGGGAAGAGACCCAGTACTTC. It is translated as CSARGGSGGEETQYF.

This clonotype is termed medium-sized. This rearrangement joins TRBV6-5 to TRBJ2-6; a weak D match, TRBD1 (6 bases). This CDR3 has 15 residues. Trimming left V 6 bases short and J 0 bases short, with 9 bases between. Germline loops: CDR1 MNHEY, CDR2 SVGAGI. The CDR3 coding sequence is TGTGCCAGCAGGGACAGTATCTCTGGGGCCAACGTCCTGACTTTC. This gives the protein CASRDSISGANVLTF.

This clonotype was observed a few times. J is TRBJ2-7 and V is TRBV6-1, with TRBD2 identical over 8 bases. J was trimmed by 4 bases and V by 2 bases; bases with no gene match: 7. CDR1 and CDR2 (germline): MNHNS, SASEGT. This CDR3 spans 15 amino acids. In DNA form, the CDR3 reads TGTGCCAGCAGTGAACCCTCGGGAGGGATTTACGAGCAGTACTTC. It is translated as CASSEPSGGIYEQYF.

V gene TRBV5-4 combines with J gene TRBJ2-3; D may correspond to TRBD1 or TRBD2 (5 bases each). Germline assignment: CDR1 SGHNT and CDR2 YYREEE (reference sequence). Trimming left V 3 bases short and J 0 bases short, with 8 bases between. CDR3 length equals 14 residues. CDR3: CASSWDPSTDTQYF. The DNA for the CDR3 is TGTGCCAGCAGCTGGGACCCGAGCACAGATACGCAGTATTTT.

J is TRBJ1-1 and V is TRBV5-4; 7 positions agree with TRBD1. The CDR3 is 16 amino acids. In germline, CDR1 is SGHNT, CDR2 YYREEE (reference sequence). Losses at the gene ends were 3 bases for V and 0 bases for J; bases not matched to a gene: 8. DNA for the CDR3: TGTGCCAGCAGCTCAGCCGGGACAGCTATGAACACTGAAGCTTTCTTT. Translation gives CASSSAGTAMNTEAFF. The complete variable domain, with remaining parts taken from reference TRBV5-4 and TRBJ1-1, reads ETGVTQSPTHLIKTRGQQVTLRCSSQSGHNTVSWYQQALGQGPQFIFQYYREEENGRGNFPPRFSGLQFPNYSSELNVNALELDDSALYLCASSSAGTAMNTEAFFGQGTRLTVV.

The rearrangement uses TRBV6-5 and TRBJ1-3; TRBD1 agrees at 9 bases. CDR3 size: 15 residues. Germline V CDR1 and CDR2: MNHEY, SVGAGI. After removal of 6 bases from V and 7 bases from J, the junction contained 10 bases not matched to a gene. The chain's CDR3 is CASSSPGQGGNTIYF. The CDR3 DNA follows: TGTGCCAGCAGCAGCCCGGGACAGGGAGGGAACACCATATATTTT.

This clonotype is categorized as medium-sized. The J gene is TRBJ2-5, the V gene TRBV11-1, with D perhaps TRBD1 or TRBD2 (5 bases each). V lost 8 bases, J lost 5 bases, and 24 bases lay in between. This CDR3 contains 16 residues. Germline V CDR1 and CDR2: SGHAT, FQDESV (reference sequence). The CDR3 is CASGSGRHPSGETQYF. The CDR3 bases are TGTGCCAGCGGGTCGGGACGCCACCCATCGGGGGAGACCCAGTACTTC.

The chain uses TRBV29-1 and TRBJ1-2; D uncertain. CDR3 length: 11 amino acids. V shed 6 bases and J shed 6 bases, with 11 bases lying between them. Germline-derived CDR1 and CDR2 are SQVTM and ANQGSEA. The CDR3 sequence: CSVRPGDGYTF. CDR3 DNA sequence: TGCAGCGTCCGACCCGGGGATGGCTACACCTTC.

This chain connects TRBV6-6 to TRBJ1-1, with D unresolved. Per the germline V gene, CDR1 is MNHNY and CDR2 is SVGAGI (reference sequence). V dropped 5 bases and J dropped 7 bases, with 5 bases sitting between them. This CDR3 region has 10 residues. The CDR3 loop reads CASSDGEAFF. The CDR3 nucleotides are TGTGCCAGCAGTGACGGTGAAGCTTTCTTT.